This passage covers 20 T cell receptor beta chains from one sample sequenced in a study of blood T cell repertoires in COVID-19. The data were produced by immunoSEQ multiplex PCR, yet TCRdb's version contains in-frame clones alone and is incomplete. Found here are fewer than 200,000 clones, about 90% of them singletons; the top ten hold around 2.5%. The sequencing sample was made of peripheral blood. These TCRs come from a man aged 40-49 years with active or convalescent COVID-19.

CDR3 in amino acids: CASRTTGGPSGYTF. CDR3 DNA sequence: TGTGCCAGCAGGACGACAGGGGGCCCTTCCGGCTACACCTTC. V usage is TRBV28 and J usage is TRBJ1-2, with 10 bases identical to TRBD1. Per the germline V gene, CDR1 is MDHEN and CDR2 is SYDVKM. V lost 6 bases, J lost 8 bases, and 9 bases stayed unmatched. The CDR3 consists of 14 residues.

The genes are TRBV28 and TRBJ1-3; possible D gene TRBD1, 5 bases. Germline V gene data show CDR1 as MDHEN and CDR2 as SYDVKM. The V and J ends lost 6 bases and 4 bases respectively, with 19 bases between them. This CDR3 contains 16 residues. The CDR3 DNA reads TGTGCCAGCAGAAAAGACAGTCAATACGCAGGAAACACCATATATTTT. It encodes CASRKDSQYAGNTIYF.

The chain employs TRBV11-2 and TRBJ2-1; TRBD2 aligns across 9 bases. The length of the CDR3 is 16 residues. The germline gives CDR1 SGHAT, CDR2 FQNNGV. The ends lost 0 bases at V and 4 bases at J; junction bases unmatched: 4. CDR3: CASSLDSGGLYNEQFF. The CDR3 DNA reads TGTGCCAGCAGCTTAGATAGCGGGGGACTATACAATGAGCAGTTCTTC.

The chain is built from TRBV6-5 and TRBJ1-1, with D maybe TRBD1 (5 bases). Germline CDR1 MNHEY, CDR2 SVGAGI. V was trimmed by 7 bases and J by 4 bases, leaving 19 bases between them. The CDR3 extends over 15 amino acids. CDR3 DNA: TGTGCCAGCACCCGAAGACAGTCTAGTACCACTGAAGCTTTCTTT. Amino acid sequence: CASTRRQSSTTEAFF.

The V and J genes are TRBV5-1 and TRBJ1-2; possibly TRBD1 for D (6 bases). Germline lookup yields CDR1 SGHRS and CDR2 YFSETQ. V shed 3 bases and J shed 8 bases, with 14 bases lying between them. This CDR3 contains 13 residues. CDR3 sequence reads: CASSYGQSYGYTF. The CDR3 coding sequence is TGCGCCAGCAGCTATGGACAGTCTTACGGCTACACCTTC.

The V gene is TRBV28, the J gene TRBJ2-1; 13 bases fit TRBD2. CDR3 length: 16 residues. Germline loops: CDR1 MDHEN, CDR2 SYDVKM. V shed 2 bases, J shed 9 bases, and the junction held 7 bases outside the gene matches. The DNA of the CDR3 is TGTGCCAGCAGTTTACCACTAGCGGGGGGGCCAGGTGAGCAGTTCTTC. Translated, it gives CASSLPLAGGPGEQFF.

The chain combines TRBV30 with TRBJ1-2, with D tentatively TRBD1 (5 bases). Germline V CDR1 and CDR2: GTSNPN, SVGIG (reference sequence). Trimming cost V 3 bases and J 8 bases, with 19 bases left between them. The CDR3 loop spans 14 amino acids. This CDR3 is CAWRAGPLGGGYTF. The CDR3 DNA reads TGTGCCTGGAGAGCCGGGCCCCTCGGGGGAGGCTACACCTTC.

This clone was found once. The chain employs TRBV10-2 and TRBJ2-1; perhaps TRBD1 as D (5 bases). CDR3 length: 15 residues. Trimming removed 3 bases from V and 6 bases from J, with 15 bases in between. CDR1 is WSHSY and CDR2 is SAAADI in the germline V gene. CDR3 loop: CASSDWGAGSNEQFF. In DNA form, the CDR3 reads TGCGCCAGCAGTGATTGGGGCGCCGGCTCCAATGAGCAGTTCTTC.

The chain carries TRBV28 and TRBJ1-4, with a tentative D call TRBD1 (5 bases). V was cut by 3 bases and J by 13 bases, with 12 bases left in between. The CDR3 covers 12 residues. Germline CDR1 and CDR2: MDHEN and SYDVKM. CDR3 sequence reads: CASSFGRGGLFF. CDR3 DNA: TGTGCCAGCAGTTTTGGGCGCGGGGGACTGTTTTTT.

This clone has just one count. This chain connects TRBV30 to TRBJ1-6; 7 positions match TRBD1. Germline V gene sequence: CDR1 GTSNPN, CDR2 SVGIG (reference sequence). This CDR3 has 13 amino acids. The J segment lost 8 bases and the V segment lost 2 bases, leaving 3 bases of the junction unmatched. CDR3 coding DNA: TGTGCCTGGAGTCGGGACAGAGATTCACCCCTCCACTTT. Its protein is CAWSRDRDSPLHF.

This clone came up a few times. The rearrangement uses TRBV3-1 (or the pseudogene TRBV3-2) and TRBJ1-4; no clear D. V lost 0 bases, J lost 7 bases, and 3 bases lay in between. Germline CDR1 reads LGHDT; CDR2 reads YNNKEL (reference sequence). There are 12 residues in the CDR3. The CDR3 DNA follows: TGTGCCAGCAGCCAAGACAGTGAAAAACTGTTTTTT. This sequence encodes CASSQDSEKLFF.

The chain combines TRBV11-3 with TRBJ2-1, with 10 bases lining up with TRBD1. The CDR3 sequence is 15 residues long. The V segment lost 5 bases and the J segment 4 bases; nucleotides outside the gene matches: 5. Germline lookup yields CDR1 SGHNT and CDR2 YENEEA. DNA for the CDR3: TGTGCCAGCAGCGAGCGGGACAGGGGTTACAATGAGCAGTTCTTC. It yields the protein CASSERDRGYNEQFF.

This chain joins TRBV6-5 and TRBJ1-6, with 7 bases fitting TRBD1. CDR1 and CDR2 from the germline V gene are MNHEY and SVGAGI. Trimming took 4 bases from V and 8 from J; bases not matched to a gene: 5. This CDR3 contains 14 residues. DNA for the CDR3: TGTGCCAGCAGTTTAAACAGGGGTGATTCACCCCTCCACTTT. Amino acid sequence: CASSLNRGDSPLHF.

This clone was recorded at least ten times. The same CDR3 is also encoded by other DNA sequences in this sample. This chain connects TRBV28 to TRBJ2-7, with D maybe TRBD2 (5 bases). This CDR3 contains 12 residues. Germline lookup yields CDR1 MDHEN and CDR2 SYDVKM. V was shortened by 6 bases and J by 3 bases, with 9 bases between the two germline ends. CDR3 sequence: CASSPGDYEQYF. The DNA for the CDR3 is TGTGCCAGCAGCCCCGGGGACTACGAGCAGTACTTC.

This clone was detected ten times or more. The genes are TRBV15 and TRBJ1-3; the D is unclear. V was clipped by 0 bases and J by 10 bases, with 7 bases between them. The germline gives CDR1 LNHNV, CDR2 YYDKDF (reference sequence). The CDR3 is made up of 12 amino acids. In DNA form, the CDR3 reads TGTGCCACCAGCAGAGATTGGCAGACCATATATTTT. Protein: CATSRDWQTIYF.

V is TRBV11-3 and J is TRBJ2-2, with 9 bases that match TRBD1. V was pared by 5 bases and J by 3 bases, with 4 bases of the junction left unmatched. Per germline, CDR1 SGHNT and CDR2 YENEEA. The CDR3 loop spans 15 amino acids. This CDR3 reads CASSRRQGDTGELFF. The CDR3 DNA is TGTGCCAGCAGCCGCCGACAGGGGGACACCGGGGAGCTGTTTTTT.

The CDR3 DNA sequence: TGTGCCAGCAGTCTTAGGCCACTTCAGGGTGATAATTCACCCCTCCACTTT. Amino acid sequence: CASSLRPLQGDNSPLHF. This rearrangement joins TRBV6-6 to TRBJ1-6, with a tentative D call TRBD1 (5 bases). V dropped 5 bases and J dropped 5 bases, with 19 bases sitting between them. Germline CDR1 and CDR2: MNHNY and SVGAGI (reference sequence). The CDR3 sequence is 17 residues long.

The CDR3 region is CASSRDRGPSGYTF. The CDR3 nucleotides read TGTGCCAGCAGCCGGGACAGGGGGCCCTCCGGCTACACCTTC. This sequence joins TRBV28 and TRBJ1-2; the match to TRBD1 covers 12 bases. The CDR3 runs 14 residues. Germline V CDR1 and CDR2: MDHEN, SYDVKM. J lost 8 bases, V lost 6 bases, and 7 bases had no gene match.

This clone was counted a single time. The chain has TRBV6-2 or TRBV6-3 and TRBJ2-7, with D tentatively TRBD1 (6 bases). The CDR3 loop spans 14 amino acids. Germline V gene lookup returns CDR1 MNHEY and CDR2 SVGEGT. Trimming cost V 5 bases and J 5 bases, with 16 bases left between them. The CDR3 loop reads CASSAHRDTHEQYF. CDR3 nucleotide sequence: TGTGCCAGCAGTGCTCACCGGGACACCCACGAGCAGTACTTC.

The J gene is TRBJ2-1, the V gene TRBV4-1; D is possibly TRBD2 (5 bases). The CDR3 runs to 15 residues. Germline V gene sequence: CDR1 MGHRA, CDR2 YSYEKL. The ends were cut back, 5 bases at V and 6 bases at J, with 17 bases in the middle. CDR3 nucleotide sequence: TGCGCCAGCAGCACTTCATTCGGACTTGGCAATGAGCAGTTCTTC. It yields the protein CASSTSFGLGNEQFF.